These 5 T cell receptor beta chains were sequenced from one sample in a study of PD-1 blockade in classical Hodgkin lymphoma (dated by TCRdb to the early 2020s). Libraries were prepared through the immunoSEQ multiplex PCR assay. The clones in this table, taken by TCRdb from immuneACCESS, are in-frame only. Not every clone is retained; where verified, under half of the shortfall comes from an unresolved V gene, and the cause of the rest is unknown. This sample comprises approximately 41,000 clones, roughly 65% of them detected only once. Of the sample, approximately 2.8% falls within the top ten clones. The intended sense of this specimen's time point label: cycle 4 day 1 (C4D1), after 6 weeks of nivolumab. Every trial patient had relapsed after autologous stem cell transplantation, and cohorts A, B and C differed in prior brentuximab vedotin exposure. The sequencing used peripheral blood mononuclear cells (PBMCs), collected before the fourth cycle of nivolumab. These receptors were obtained from a human donor with classical Hodgkin lymphoma.

The rearrangement links TRBV6-5 to TRBJ1-4; perhaps TRBD1 as D (5 bases). V was shortened by 2 bases and J by 10 bases, with 17 bases between the two germline ends. CDR3 size: 15 residues. CDR1 is MNHEY and CDR2 is SVGAGI in the germline V gene. DNA for the CDR3: TGTGCCAGCAGTTACGTCGAGACGGGGAGGGGAAAACTGTTTTTT. Its translation is CASSYVETGRGKLFF.

The gene calls are TRBV7-6 and TRBJ2-2; no clear D gene. Germline CDR1 and CDR2: SGHVS and FNYEAQ. Trimming took off 6 bases at V and 1 base at J, with 15 bases between the two ends. This CDR3 region has 16 residues. CDR3 coding DNA: TGTGCCAGCAGTCCTTTTATTGGGTGGAACACCGGGGAGCTGTTTTTT. Residues: CASSPFIGWNTGELFF.

The chain links TRBV7-9 to TRBJ2-5; 8 positions agree with TRBD2. From germline, CDR1 is SEHNR and CDR2 FQNEAQ (reference sequence). The V gene end was trimmed by 4 bases and the J gene end by 4 bases; junction bases not matched to a gene: 8. CDR3 length: 15 residues. CDR3 protein: CASSSGGRSRETQYF. As DNA, the CDR3 is TGTGCCAGCAGCTCGGGGGGGCGGTCAAGAGAGACCCAGTACTTC.

The gene calls are TRBV27 and TRBJ1-2, with a possible D match to TRBD1 (5 bases). Germline CDR1 and CDR2: MNHEY and SMNVEV (reference sequence). The CDR3 consists of 14 residues. Trimming took off 3 bases at V and 4 bases at J, with 12 bases between the two ends. The CDR3 region is CASSLAGTAYGYTF. The DNA for the CDR3 is TGTGCCAGCAGTTTGGCCGGGACGGCCTATGGCTACACCTTC.

The V and J genes are TRBV5-6 and TRBJ2-5; 8 positions agree with TRBD1. From germline, CDR1 is SGHDT and CDR2 YYEEEE. After removal of 4 bases from V and 2 bases from J, the junction contained 7 bases not matched to a gene. The CDR3 is 15 amino acids. As DNA, the CDR3 is TGTGCCAGCAGCCACGGACAGGGTGGGCAAGAGACCCAGTACTTC. The encoded protein is CASSHGQGGQETQYF.